These 5 T cell receptor beta chains came from one sample sequenced in a study of post-analysis software for immune sequencing data. Prepared TCR beta cDNA libraries contained unique molecular identifiers. TCRdb re-analysed the PCR reads in MiXCR, keeping a single row per CDR3 protein. The table has roughly 150,000 distinct CDR3 sequences, 35% to 40% seen once. This specimen was blood, taken after autologous hematopoietic stem cell transplantation. The receptors originated from a girl aged 10 to 17 with multiple sclerosis.

The chain carries TRBV7-2 and TRBJ2-1, with D hard to call. V dropped 1 base and J dropped 13 bases, with 11 bases sitting between them. Germline assignment: CDR1 SGHTA and CDR2 FQGNSA. CDR3 length equals 12 residues. The chain's CDR3 is CASSLECTFQFF. The CDR3 DNA reads as TGTGCCAGCAGCTTAGAGTGTACATTCCAGTTCTTC.

With respect to this clonotype: This may arise from a read error, as a much more abundant clone is one base away. V and J are TRBV6-1 and TRBJ2-3; 11 nucleotides match TRBD2. Germline trimming cut 8 bases from V and 6 bases from J; bases unmatched to any gene: 7. CDR3 length equals 14 residues. The germline gives CDR1 MNHNS, CDR2 SASEGT. CDR3 region: CASGLAGTSDTQYF. DNA of the CDR3: TGTGCCAGCGGACTAGCGGGCACAAGTGATACGCAGTATTTT.

This chain connects TRBV6-5 to TRBJ2-5; D possibly corresponds to TRBD1 (5 bases). The tail of the sequence fits TRBJ2-7 better, so the J call may be wrong. This CDR3 spans 15 amino acids. Germline assignment: CDR1 MNHEY and CDR2 SVGAGI. CDR3 region: CASSYSFLGHYEQYF. The CDR3 DNA reads as TGTGCCAGCAGTTACTCGTTCCTCGGACACTACGAGCAGTACTTC.

This sequence joins TRBV6-6 and TRBJ2-3; a possible D gene is TRBD1 (6 bases). The CDR3 runs 15 residues. Germline lookup yields CDR1 MNHNY and CDR2 SVGAGI (reference sequence). The ends were cut back, 5 bases at V and 2 bases at J, with 14 bases in the middle. The CDR3 nucleotides are TGTGCCAGCAGTCCCGACAGGCTATCCACAGATACGCAGTATTTT. Encoded protein: CASSPDRLSTDTQYF.

The chain combines TRBV4-2 with TRBJ2-7; D gene ambiguous. Looked up from germline, CDR1 is LGHNA and CDR2 is YNFKEQ. The CDR3 consists of 12 residues. V lost 0 bases and J 7 bases, leaving 7 bases between the germline ends. The CDR3 reads CASSQEAREQYF. As DNA, the CDR3 is TGTGCCAGCAGCCAAGAGGCTCGAGAGCAGTACTTC.